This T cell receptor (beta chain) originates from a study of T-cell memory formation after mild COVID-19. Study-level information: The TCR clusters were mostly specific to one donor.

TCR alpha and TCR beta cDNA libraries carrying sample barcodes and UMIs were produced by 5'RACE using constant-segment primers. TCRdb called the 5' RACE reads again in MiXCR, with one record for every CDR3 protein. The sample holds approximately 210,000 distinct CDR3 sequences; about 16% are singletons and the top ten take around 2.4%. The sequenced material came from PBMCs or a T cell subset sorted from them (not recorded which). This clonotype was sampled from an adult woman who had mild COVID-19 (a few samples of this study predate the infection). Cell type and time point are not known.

In DNA form, the CDR3 reads TGTGCCATCAGTGACGGGGAGACTAATGAAAAACTGTTTTTT. It codes for CAISDGETNEKLFF. The genes are TRBV10-3 and TRBJ1-4, with unresolved D. V lost 3 bases and J lost 2, with 7 bases in between. The germline V gene encodes CDR1 ENHRY and CDR2 SYGVKD. The CDR3 consists of 14 residues.